These 11 T cell receptor beta chains share one sample of origin, sequenced in a study of cytomegalovirus exposure and HLA in healthy donors. The PCR made use of 60 Vbeta and 13 Jbeta primers. Produced via immunoSEQ multiplex PCR; TCRdb's table is partial and in-frame only. Of 90,000 to 130,000 clones in the sample, more than 65% were seen once. Input material: PBMCs. Receptor source: a man younger than 45 in good health and CMV-seropositive.

This chain joins TRBV2 and TRBJ2-5, with D possibly matching TRBD1 (5 bases). V was pared by 8 bases and J by 3 bases, with 7 bases between. This CDR3 region has 11 residues. Germline V gene data show CDR1 as SNHLY and CDR2 as FYNNEI. The CDR3 nucleotides read TGTGCCAGCCGACAGAAAGAGACCCAGTACTTC. It translates to CASRQKETQYF. Full variable domain (remainder filled in from reference TRBV2 and TRBJ2-5): EPEVTQTPSHQVTQMGQEVILRCVPISNHLYFYWYRQILGQKVEFLVSFYNNEISEKSEIFDDQFSVERPDGSNFTLKIRSTKLEDSAMYFCASRQKETQYFGPGTRLLVL.

J is TRBJ2-5 and V is TRBV11-2; D is undetermined. Trimming cost V 1 base and J 7 bases, with 16 bases left between them. The length of the CDR3 is 15 residues. Germline V gene sequence: CDR1 SGHAT, CDR2 FQNNGV. CDR3 DNA sequence: TGTGCCAGCAGCTTAGTTCCCCACGGTTATGGGACCCAGTACTTC. Protein sequence: CASSLVPHGYGTQYF.

The sample holds a few counts of this clone. In DNA, the CDR3 is TGTGCCAGCAGCCCAGGACTAGAAGAGACCCAGTACTTC. Encoded protein: CASSPGLEETQYF. The V gene is TRBV7-8, the J gene TRBJ2-5, with 7 bases fitting TRBD2. This CDR3 region has 13 residues. Looked up from germline, CDR1 is SGHVS and CDR2 is FQNEAQ. The junction had 3 bases not matched to a gene; V was cut back by 5 bases and J by 3 bases.

The CDR3 DNA is TGTGCCAGCAGCCTCGCCGGGACTAGCGTGAATGAGCAGTTCTTC. Encoded protein: CASSLAGTSVNEQFF. This chain links TRBV7-2 with TRBJ2-1, with TRBD2 identical over 10 bases. Per the germline V gene, CDR1 is SGHTA and CDR2 is FQGNSA. The CDR3 has 15 amino acids. Losses at the gene ends were 5 bases for V and 7 bases for J; bases not matched to a gene: 8.

This clone was seen more than once but under ten times. CDR3 sequence (DNA): TGTGCCAGCAGTTCAGGACCCCGGGGTACGCAGTATTTT. It yields the protein CASSSGPRGTQYF. The chain recombines TRBV6-6 with TRBJ2-3; possible D gene TRBD2, 5 bases. The germline V and J ends were trimmed by 4 bases and 8 bases, with 13 bases remaining between them. CDR3 length: 13 amino acids. CDR1 MNHNY and CDR2 SVGAGI come from the germline V gene (reference sequence).

The V call is TRBV6-5, the J call TRBJ2-7; D gene unclear. Trimming left V 0 bases short and J 5 bases short, with 11 bases between. Germline CDR1 MNHEY, CDR2 SVGAGI. The CDR3 runs to 14 residues. The CDR3 protein is CASSYSMRANEQYF. Here the CDR3 DNA reads TGTGCCAGCAGTTACTCGATGAGAGCGAACGAGCAGTACTTC.

The CDR3 reads CASSLEPGTSGSDTQYF. CDR3 bases: TGTGCCAGCAGCTTAGAACCGGGGACTAGCGGGTCAGATACGCAGTATTTT. This chain uses TRBV7-8 with TRBJ2-3, with 12 bases identical to TRBD2. There are 17 residues in the CDR3. V was pared by 1 base and J by 4 bases, with 6 bases of the junction left unmatched. The germline V gene has CDR1 SGHVS and CDR2 FQNEAQ.

The chain links TRBV18 to TRBJ2-3, with a weak D call TRBD1 (6 bases). The V gene's germline CDR1 is KGHSH and CDR2 LQKENI. This CDR3 has 13 residues. V lost 5 bases to trimming and J lost 4 bases, with 10 bases between them. CDR3 bases: TGTGCCAGCTCAGGGGGCGTCTCAGATACGCAGTATTTT. This encodes CASSGGVSDTQYF.

The V call is TRBV5-6, the J call TRBJ2-7; D not certain. The CDR3 covers 11 residues. CDR1 is SGHDT, CDR2 YYEEEE, per germline. With 5 bases removed from V and 4 bases from J, the gap between germline ends came to 7 bases. The CDR3 nucleotides are TGTGCCAGCAGAACAGAGTACGAGCAGTACTTC. Its protein product is CASRTEYEQYF.

Details on this clone: At one end the junction does not follow the germline gene, possibly because of a read error. The V gene is TRBV7-9, the J gene TRBJ2-5; 8 bases line up with TRBD1. The DNA end lines up better with TRBJ2-7; the J call may be wrong. The CDR3 is 12 amino acids. Germline assignment: CDR1 SEHNR and CDR2 FQNEAQ (reference sequence). CDR3 in DNA: TGTTCCAGCAGCCCGACAGGGGACGAGCAGTACTTC. Encoded protein: CSSSPTGDEQYF.

The chain is built from TRBV5-1 and TRBJ2-7; 9 bases are a match to TRBD1. Trimming at V came to 0 bases and at J to 4 bases, leaving 5 bases not matched to a gene. Per germline, CDR1 SGHRS and CDR2 YFSETQ. This CDR3 contains 15 residues. The CDR3 nucleotides read TGCGCCAGCAGCTTGGGGGACAGGGAAGGGTACGAGCAGTACTTC. This codes for CASSLGDREGYEQYF.